Each of the 6 T cell receptor beta chains below was sequenced from the same sample in a study of TIL therapy for anti-PD-1-resistant metastatic lung cancer. This was the immunoSEQ v3 assay. Clones were read by immunoSEQ multiplex PCR, and TCRdb kept only the in-frame ones, dropping some. The data contain roughly 15,000 clones, more than 75% of them singletons. Time point reported: pre-treatment sample, taken before nivolumab and TIL therapy. This sample comprised blood, obtained at baseline. The receptor set was obtained from a person aged 25 to 85 with non-small cell lung cancer.

The CDR3 protein is CASSLGYSGSPLHF. The CDR3 DNA follows: TGTGCCAGCAGTTTGGGCTATTCCGGTTCACCCCTCCACTTT. The chain couples TRBV6-5 to TRBJ1-6; D ambiguous. V was trimmed by 4 bases and J by 9 bases, leaving 13 bases between them. The CDR3 covers 14 residues. Looked up from germline, CDR1 is MNHEY and CDR2 is SVGAGI.

V is TRBV5-4 and J is TRBJ2-3, with TRBD2 matching 15 bases. This CDR3 contains 18 residues. The V segment lost 4 bases and the J segment 5 bases; nucleotides outside the gene matches: 11. Germline V gene lookup returns CDR1 SGHNT and CDR2 YYREEE (reference sequence). The CDR3 sequence: CASSRRPGLAGGGDTQYF. The CDR3 DNA reads as TGTGCCAGCAGCCGGCGTCCGGGACTAGCGGGAGGTGGAGATACGCAGTATTTT.

This rearrangement joins TRBV5-8 to TRBJ1-6; D call uncertain. The CDR3 spans 16 residues. The germline V and J ends were trimmed by 3 bases and 0 bases, with 10 bases remaining between them. Germline loops: CDR1 SGHTS, CDR2 YDEGEE. CDR3 nucleotides: TGTGCCAGCAGCTGGACCCGGAGCTCCTATAATTCACCCCTCCACTTT. Residues: CASSWTRSSYNSPLHF. The variable domain in full, completed from reference TRBV5-8 and TRBJ1-6, reads EAGVTQSPTHLIKTRGQQATLRCSPISGHTSVYWYQQALGLGLQFLLWYDEGEERNRGNFPPRFSGRQFPNYSSELNVNALELEDSALYLCASSWTRSSYNSPLHFGNGTRLTVT.

This CDR3 reads CASSQAGRLRGSEAFF. For the CDR3, the DNA is TGCGCCAGCAGCCAAGCGGGTAGGTTGAGGGGGAGCGAGGCTTTCTTT. The chain combines TRBV4-3 with TRBJ1-1; tentatively, D is TRBD1 (6 bases). With 1 base removed from V and 11 bases from J, the gap between germline ends came to 23 bases. CDR3 length: 16 amino acids. CDR1 is LGHNA, CDR2 YSLEER, per germline.

The CDR3 sequence is CATSRDARVTLYF. The CDR3 nucleotides read TGTGCCACCAGCAGAGATGCCCGGGTAACTTTGTATTTT. The rearrangement joins TRBV15 to TRBJ2-3, with D uncertain. CDR1 is LNHNV, CDR2 YYDKDF, per germline (reference sequence). Trimming took off 0 bases at V and 14 bases at J, with 15 bases between the two ends. The CDR3 consists of 13 residues. The complete variable domain, with remaining parts taken from reference TRBV15 and TRBJ2-3, reads DAMVIQNPRYQVTQFGKPVTLSCSQTLNHNVMYWYQQKSSQAPKLLFHYYDKDFNNEADTPDNFQSRRPNTSFCFLDIRSPGLGDTAMYLCATSRDARVTLYFGPGTRLTVL.

The chain has TRBV12-5 and TRBJ1-5, with 9 nucleotides matching TRBD1. The CDR3 is 17 amino acids. After removal of 6 bases from V and 10 bases from J, the junction contained 19 bases not matched to a gene. Looked up from germline, CDR1 is LGHNT and CDR2 is FRNRAP. The CDR3 coding sequence is TGTGCTAGTGGCCGTTGGACAGGGGCTGGTTCCCCCCAACCCCAGCATTTT. Amino acid sequence: CASGRWTGAGSPQPQHF.